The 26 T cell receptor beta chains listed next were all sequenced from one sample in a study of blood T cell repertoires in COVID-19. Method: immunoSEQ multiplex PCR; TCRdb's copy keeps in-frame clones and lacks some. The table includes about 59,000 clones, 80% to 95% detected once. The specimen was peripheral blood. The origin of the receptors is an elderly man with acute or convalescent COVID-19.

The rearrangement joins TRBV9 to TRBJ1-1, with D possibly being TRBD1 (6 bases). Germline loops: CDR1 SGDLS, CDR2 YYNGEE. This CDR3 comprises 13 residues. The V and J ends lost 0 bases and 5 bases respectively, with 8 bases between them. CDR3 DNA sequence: TGTGCCAGCAGCGTAGGGGGGCGAACTGAAGCTTTCTTT. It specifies CASSVGGRTEAFF.

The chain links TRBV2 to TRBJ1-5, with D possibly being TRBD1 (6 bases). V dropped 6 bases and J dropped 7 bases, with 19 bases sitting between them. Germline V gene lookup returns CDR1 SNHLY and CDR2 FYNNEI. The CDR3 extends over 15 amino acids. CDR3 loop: CASSPDRQGWQPQHF. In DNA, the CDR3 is TGTGCCAGCAGCCCGGATAGGCAGGGGTGGCAGCCCCAGCATTTT.

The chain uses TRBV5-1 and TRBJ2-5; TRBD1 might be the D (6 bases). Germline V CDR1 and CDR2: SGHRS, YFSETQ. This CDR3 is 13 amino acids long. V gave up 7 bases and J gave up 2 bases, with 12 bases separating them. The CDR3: CASSSGVQETQYF. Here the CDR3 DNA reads TGCGCCAGCTCCTCAGGGGTACAAGAGACCCAGTACTTC.

CDR3 bases: TGTGCCAGTAGTATAGCGGGGGGAGGAAGCTCCTACAATGAGCAGTTCTTC. This codes for CASSIAGGGSSYNEQFF. The V and J genes are TRBV19 and TRBJ2-1; 7 bases map to TRBD2. This CDR3 contains 17 residues. Germline V CDR1 and CDR2: LNHDA, SQIVND (reference sequence). V shed 1 base, J shed 0 bases, and the junction held 6 bases outside the gene matches.

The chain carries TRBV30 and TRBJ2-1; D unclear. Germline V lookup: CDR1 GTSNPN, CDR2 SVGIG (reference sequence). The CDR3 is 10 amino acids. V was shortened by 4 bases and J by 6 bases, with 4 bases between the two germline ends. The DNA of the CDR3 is TGTGCCTGGAACGGCAATGAGCAGTTCTTC. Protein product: CAWNGNEQFF.

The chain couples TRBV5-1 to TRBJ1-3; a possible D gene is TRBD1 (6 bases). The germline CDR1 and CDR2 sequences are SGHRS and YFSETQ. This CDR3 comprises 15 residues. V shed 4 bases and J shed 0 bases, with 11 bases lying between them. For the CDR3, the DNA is TGCGCCAGCAGCGAGACAGGCCTCTCTGGAAACACCATATATTTT. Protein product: CASSETGLSGNTIYF.

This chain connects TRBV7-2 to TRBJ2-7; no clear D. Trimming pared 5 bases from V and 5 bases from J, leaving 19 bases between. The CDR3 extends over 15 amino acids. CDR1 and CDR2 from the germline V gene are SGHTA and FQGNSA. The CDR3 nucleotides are TGTGCCAGCAGCCCGCGCGCGGTAATATCGAACGAGCAGTACTTC. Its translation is CASSPRAVISNEQYF.

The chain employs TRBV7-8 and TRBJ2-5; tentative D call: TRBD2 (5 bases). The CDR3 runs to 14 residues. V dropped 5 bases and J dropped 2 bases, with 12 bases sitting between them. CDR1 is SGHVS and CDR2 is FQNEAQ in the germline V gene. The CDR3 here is CASSPSLGQETQYF. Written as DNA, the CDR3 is TGTGCCAGCAGCCCATCACTAGGACAAGAGACCCAGTACTTC.

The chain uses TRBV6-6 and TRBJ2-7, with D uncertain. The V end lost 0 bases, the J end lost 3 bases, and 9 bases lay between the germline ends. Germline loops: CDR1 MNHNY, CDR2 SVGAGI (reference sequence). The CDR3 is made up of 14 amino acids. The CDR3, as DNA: TGTGCCAGCAGTTACTCGGAGCTAAACTACGAGCAGTACTTC. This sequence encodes CASSYSELNYEQYF.

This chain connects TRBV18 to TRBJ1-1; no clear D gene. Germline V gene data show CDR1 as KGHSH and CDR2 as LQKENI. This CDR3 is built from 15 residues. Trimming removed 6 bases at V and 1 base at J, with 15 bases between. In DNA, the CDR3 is TGTGCCAGCTCGCGACGAACCCGACAGAACACTGAAGCTTTCTTT. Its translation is CASSRRTRQNTEAFF.

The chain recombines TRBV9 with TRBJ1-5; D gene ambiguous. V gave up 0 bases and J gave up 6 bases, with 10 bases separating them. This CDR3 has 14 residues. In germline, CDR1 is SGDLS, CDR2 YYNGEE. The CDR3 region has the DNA TGTGCCAGCAGCGTAGAGGCAGGCAGTCAGCCCCAGCATTTT. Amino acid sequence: CASSVEAGSQPQHF.

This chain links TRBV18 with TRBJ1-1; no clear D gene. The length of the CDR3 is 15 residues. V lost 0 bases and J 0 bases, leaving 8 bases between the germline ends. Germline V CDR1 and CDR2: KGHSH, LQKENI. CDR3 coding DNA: TGTGCCAGCTCACCACCGAACAGATTGAACACTGAAGCTTTCTTT. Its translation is CASSPPNRLNTEAFF.

CDR3 bases: TGTGCCACCAGCTTGACGGGACTGAGCCAAGAGACCCAGTACTTC. This translates into CATSLTGLSQETQYF. The V and J genes are TRBV24-1 and TRBJ2-5; tentatively, D is TRBD2 (6 bases). Germline V gene lookup returns CDR1 KGHDR and CDR2 SFDVKD. The CDR3 is 15 amino acids. V was cut by 7 bases and J by 1 base, with 15 bases left in between.

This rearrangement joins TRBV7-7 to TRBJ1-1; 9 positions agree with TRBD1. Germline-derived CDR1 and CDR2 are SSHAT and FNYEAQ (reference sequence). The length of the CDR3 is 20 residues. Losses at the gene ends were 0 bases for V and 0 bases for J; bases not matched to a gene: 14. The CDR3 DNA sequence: TGTGCCAGCAGCTTAGCGAGGACAGGGGACACCCAGGGCATGAACACTGAAGCTTTCTTT. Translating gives CASSLARTGDTQGMNTEAFF.

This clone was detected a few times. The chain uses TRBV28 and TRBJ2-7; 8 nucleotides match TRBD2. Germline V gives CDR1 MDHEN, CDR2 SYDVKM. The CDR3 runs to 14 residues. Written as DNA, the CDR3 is TGTGCTACGCGGGGGGCGGGGGCCACCTACGAGCAGTACTTC. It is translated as CATRGAGATYEQYF.

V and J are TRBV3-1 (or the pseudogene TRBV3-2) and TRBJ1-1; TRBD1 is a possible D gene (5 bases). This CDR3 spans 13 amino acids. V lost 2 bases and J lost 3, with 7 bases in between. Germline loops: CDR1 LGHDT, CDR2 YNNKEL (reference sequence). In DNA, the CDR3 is TGTGCCAGCAGCCAACGGGGGGACACTGAAGCTTTCTTT. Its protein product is CASSQRGDTEAFF.

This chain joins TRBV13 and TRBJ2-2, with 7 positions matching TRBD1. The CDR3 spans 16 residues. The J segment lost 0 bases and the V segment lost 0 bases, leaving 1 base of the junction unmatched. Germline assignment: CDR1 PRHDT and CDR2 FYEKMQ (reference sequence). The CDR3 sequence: CASSLGTGANTGELFF. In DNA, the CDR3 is TGTGCCAGCAGCTTAGGAACAGGGGCGAACACCGGGGAGCTGTTTTTT.

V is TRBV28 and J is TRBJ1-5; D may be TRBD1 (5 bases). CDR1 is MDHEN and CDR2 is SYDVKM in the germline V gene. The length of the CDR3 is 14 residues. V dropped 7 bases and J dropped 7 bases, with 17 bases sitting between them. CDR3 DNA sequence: TGTGCCAGCACCTTTGGCGGGGCGGGGCAGCCCCAGCATTTT. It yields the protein CASTFGGAGQPQHF.

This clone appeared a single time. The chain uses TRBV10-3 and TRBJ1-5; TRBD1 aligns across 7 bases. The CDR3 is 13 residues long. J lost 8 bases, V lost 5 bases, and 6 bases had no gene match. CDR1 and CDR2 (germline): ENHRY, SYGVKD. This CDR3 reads CAISYRGKEPQHF. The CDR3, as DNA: TGTGCCATCAGTTACAGGGGCAAGGAGCCCCAGCATTTT.

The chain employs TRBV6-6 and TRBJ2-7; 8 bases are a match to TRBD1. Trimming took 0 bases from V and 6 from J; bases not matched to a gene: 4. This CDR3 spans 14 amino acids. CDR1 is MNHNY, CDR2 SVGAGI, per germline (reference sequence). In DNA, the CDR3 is TGTGCCAGCAGTTACTCGGGACAGGAGGGCGAGCAGTACTTC. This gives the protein CASSYSGQEGEQYF.

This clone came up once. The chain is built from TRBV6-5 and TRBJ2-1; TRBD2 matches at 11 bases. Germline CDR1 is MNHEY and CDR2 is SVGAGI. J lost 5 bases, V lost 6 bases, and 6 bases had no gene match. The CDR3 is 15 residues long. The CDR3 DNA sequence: TGTGCCAGCAGGTTAGCGGGGGGGCCTGACAATGAGCAGTTCTTC. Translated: CASRLAGGPDNEQFF.

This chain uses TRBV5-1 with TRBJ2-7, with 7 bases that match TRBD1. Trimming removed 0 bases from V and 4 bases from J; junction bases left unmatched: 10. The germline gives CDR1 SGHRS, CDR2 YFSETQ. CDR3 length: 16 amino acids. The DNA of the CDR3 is TGCGCCAGCAGCTTGGTGCCAGGGGGTGATGTTTACGAGCAGTACTTC. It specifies CASSLVPGGDVYEQYF.

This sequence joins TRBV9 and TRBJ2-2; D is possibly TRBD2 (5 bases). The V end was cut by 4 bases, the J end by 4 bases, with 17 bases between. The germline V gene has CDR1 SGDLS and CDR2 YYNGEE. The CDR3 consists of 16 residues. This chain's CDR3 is CASSPRAAAGTGELFF. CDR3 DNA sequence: TGTGCCAGCAGCCCCCGGGCCGCCGCGGGCACCGGGGAGCTGTTTTTT.

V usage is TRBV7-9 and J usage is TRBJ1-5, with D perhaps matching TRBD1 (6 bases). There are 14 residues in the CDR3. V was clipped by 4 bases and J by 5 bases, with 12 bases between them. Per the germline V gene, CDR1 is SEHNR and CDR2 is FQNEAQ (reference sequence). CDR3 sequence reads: CASSSQGSDQPQHF. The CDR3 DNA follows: TGTGCCAGCAGCTCACAGGGATCTGATCAGCCCCAGCATTTT.

CDR3 coding DNA: TGTGCCATCACCGACAGGGGCTCCTACAATGAGCAGTTCTTC. This gives the protein CAITDRGSYNEQFF. The chain recombines TRBV10-3 with TRBJ2-1, with 8 bases identical to TRBD1. Trimming removed 7 bases from V and 0 bases from J; junction bases left unmatched: 2. Germline CDR1 is ENHRY and CDR2 is SYGVKD. CDR3 length equals 14 residues.

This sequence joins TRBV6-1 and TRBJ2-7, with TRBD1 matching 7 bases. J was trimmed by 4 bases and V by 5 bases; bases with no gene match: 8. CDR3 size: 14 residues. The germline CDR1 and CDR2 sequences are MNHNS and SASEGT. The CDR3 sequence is CASSPHNRGYEQYF. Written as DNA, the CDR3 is TGTGCCAGCAGTCCACATAACAGGGGATACGAGCAGTACTTC.